This TCR beta chain was identified during a study of cytomegalovirus exposure and HLA in healthy donors. Trimming removed 0 bases at V and 6 bases at J, with 6 bases between. The CDR3 has 13 residues. Germline CDR1 reads SEHNR; CDR2 reads FQNEAQ (reference sequence). The study, taken as a whole, reports: Roughly even sequencing depth across donors was the assumption behind the presence/absence analyses. Segments of the TCR beta V type were, in most cases, productive about 90% or about 30% of the time in an earlier analysis. As a later analysis showed, a missense DCLRE1C variant was linked to trimming of TCR beta V- and J-genes.

In this sample, this clone turned up a few times. Its antigen remains unidentified. Other DNA sequences in this sample translate to the same CDR3. Vbeta (60) and Jbeta (13) primers were used in the PCR. This table comes from immunoSEQ multiplex PCR, and its TCRdb copy is limited to in-frame clones, with some not included. Here the sample spans 100,000 to 120,000 clones, approximately 11% being singletons. The sequenced sample consisted of PBMCs. The sequence derives from a man aged 35 to 55 in good health and CMV-seropositive. The V gene is TRBV7-9, the J gene TRBJ2-1; a weak D match, TRBD2 (6 bases). The CDR3 reads CASSLAGGNEQFF. CDR3 nucleotides: TGTGCCAGCAGCTTAGCGGGAGGCAATGAGCAGTTCTTC.